This TCR beta chain was documented in a study of T cells in Graves' hyperthyroidism and ophthalmopathy. Overall study findings and caveats: The model anticipated ophthalmopathy a median approximately 6.6 months pre-onset. In the analysis, a 13 V-J model separated ophthalmopathy from stable hyperthyroidism.

At least ten counts were recorded for this clonotype. Its antigen is undetermined. It was RNA transcripts that yielded the amplified TCR beta CDR3 regions. Researchers ran a first-round RT-PCR on the TCR CDR3 using the HTBI primer set. MiXCR, applied by TCRdb to the multiplex PCR reads, yields one record per CDR3 protein. The sample records around 400,000 distinct CDR3 sequences, about a sixth being singletons. Fresh peripheral blood, 8 to 10 ml, was the source of the PBMCs. Germline values: CDR1 LGHNA, CDR2 YNFKEQ. V was pared by 3 bases and J by 7 bases, with 9 bases of the junction left unmatched. There are 16 residues in the CDR3.

Sequencing was done on a sample of blood. The chain has TRBV4-2 and TRBJ2-1; 10 nucleotides align to TRBD2. The TCR comes from a woman aged 18 to 35 with Graves' hyperthyroidism that later progressed to Graves' ophthalmopathy. The CDR3 bases are TGTGCCAGCAGCCAGGATGAGGTGACTAGCGGGAATGAGCAGTTCTTC. It codes for CASSQDEVTSGNEQFF.